The sequence of this T cell receptor beta chain was determined in a study of beta chain features in type 1 diabetes. Whole-study results and caveats: Type 1 diabetes patients showed fewer insertions and more deletions at VDJ junctions. Naive, central memory and Treg TCRB repertoires appeared more alike in patients than in healthy donors. Among patients with Type 1 diabetes, TCRB CDR3s were moderately but significantly shorter in every one of the four CD4+ subsets.

This clone appeared a few times. What it recognizes is unknown. CDR3 size: 13 residues. Germline lookup yields CDR1 SGHNT and CDR2 YYREEE (reference sequence). The V and J ends lost 4 bases and 5 bases, in that order; junction bases with no gene match: 5. Sequenced material consisted of expressed TCRB transcripts (all of the isolated RNA was reverse transcribed). Sequencing used immunoSEQ multiplex PCR; TCRdb keeps in-frame clones, though not all of them. The repertoire consists of 680,000 or so clones, with roughly 13% occurring once and the leading ten covering around 0.022%. This clonotype was obtained from a man younger than 35 with type 1 diabetes. Sample: naive CD4+ T cells from blood. The V gene is TRBV5-4, the J gene TRBJ1-1, with 7 positions matching TRBD1. DNA of the CDR3: TGTGCCAGCAGCCCACAGGGGTTTACTGAAGCTTTCTTT. Translated, it gives CASSPQGFTEAFF.